The 25 T cell receptor beta chains below were found in one sample sequenced in a study of cytomegalovirus exposure and HLA in healthy donors. Researchers ran the PCR with 60 Vbeta and 13 Jbeta primers. Some clones are missing from TCRdb's copy, which holds only in-frame ones; the method was immunoSEQ multiplex PCR. The table records about 140,000 clones, around three quarters of them present only once. The specimen sequenced was PBMCs. Source of these receptors: a man aged 40-49 years in good health and CMV-seropositive.

The rearrangement joins TRBV9 to TRBJ2-1; 8 bases map to TRBD1. This CDR3 spans 16 amino acids. Unmatched junction bases numbered 13, after V lost 2 bases and J lost 9 bases. Per the germline V gene, CDR1 is SGDLS and CDR2 is YYNGEE. CDR3 in amino acids: CASSVGESRGLFEQFF. In nucleotides, the CDR3 is TGTGCCAGCAGCGTTGGGGAGAGCAGGGGGCTTTTTGAGCAGTTCTTC.

V usage is TRBV11-1 and J usage is TRBJ2-3; a possible D gene is TRBD2 (5 bases). V was clipped by 1 base and J by 6 bases, with 11 bases between them. CDR1 is SGHAT, CDR2 FQDESV, per germline (reference sequence). This CDR3 contains 14 residues. In nucleotides, the CDR3 is TGTGCCAGCAGCTTAGTTTCTAGGAGGGATACGCAGTATTTT. Translation: CASSLVSRRDTQYF. The whole variable domain, remainder taken from reference TRBV11-1 and TRBJ2-3, is EAEVAQSPRYKITEKSQAVAFWCDPISGHATLYWYRQILGQGPELLVQFQDESVVDDSQLPKDRFSAERLKGVDSTLKIQPAELGDSAMYLCASSLVSRRDTQYFGPGTRLTVL.

The V gene is TRBV5-4, the J gene TRBJ2-3; D is perhaps TRBD1 (5 bases). Trimming took off 2 bases at V and 1 base at J, with 5 bases between the two ends. The germline CDR1 and CDR2 sequences are SGHNT and YYREEE (reference sequence). The CDR3 runs to 13 residues. CDR3 sequence reads: CASSLQGTDTQYF. In DNA form, the CDR3 reads TGTGCCAGCAGCTTACAGGGCACAGATACGCAGTATTTT.

The rearrangement uses TRBV28 and TRBJ1-1, with D possibly matching TRBD1 (5 bases). With 11 bases removed from V and 1 base from J, the gap between germline ends came to 20 bases. Germline lookup yields CDR1 MDHEN and CDR2 SYDVKM. The CDR3 extends over 15 amino acids. The CDR3, as DNA: TGTGCCGACAGCGATTTGGTATCGGGGAACACTGAAGCTTTCTTT. This codes for CADSDLVSGNTEAFF.

This clone was detected only a few times. J is TRBJ1-4 and V is TRBV28; TRBD1 matches at 7 bases. V shed 5 bases, J shed 7 bases, and the junction held 10 bases outside the gene matches. Germline lookup yields CDR1 MDHEN and CDR2 SYDVKM. This CDR3 comprises 15 residues. CDR3 DNA sequence: TGTGCCAGCAGTCTAGAGCAGGGGGTAGGTGAAAAACTGTTTTTT. Amino acids: CASSLEQGVGEKLFF. Filled out from reference TRBV28 and TRBJ1-4, the complete variable domain reads DVKVTQSSRYLVKRTGEKVFLECVQDMDHENMFWYRQDPGLGLRLIYFSYDVKMKEKGDIPEGYSVSREKKERFSLILESASTNQTSMYLCASSLEQGVGEKLFFGSGTQLSVL.

Comment on this clone: Germline is not matched at one junction end, which may reflect a read error. The gene calls are TRBV7-6 and TRBJ2-7; 13 positions match TRBD2. This CDR3 region has 17 residues. From germline, CDR1 is SGHVS and CDR2 FNYEAQ. Here the CDR3 reads CASCEGTSGDSSGDEFF. The CDR3 DNA follows: TGTGCCAGCTGCGAGGGGACTAGCGGGGACTCTTCGGGGGACGAGTTCTTC. Full variable domain (outside the CDR3, taken from reference TRBV7-6 and TRBJ2-7): GAGVSQSPRYKVTKRGQDVALRCDPISGHVSLYWYRQALGQGPEFLTYFNYEAQQDKSGLPNDRFSAERPEGSISTLTIQRTEQRDSAMYRCASCEGTSGDSSGDEFFGPGTRLTVT.

The chain employs TRBV6-1 and TRBJ1-1, with D possibly matching TRBD1 (5 bases). Trimming removed 5 bases from V and 3 bases from J, with 16 bases in between. This CDR3 contains 15 residues. CDR1 is MNHNS and CDR2 is SASEGT in the germline V gene. CDR3 bases: TGTGCCAGCAGTCCTACGTCCGGGGGAGACACTGAAGCTTTCTTT. Its translation: CASSPTSGGDTEAFF.

This chain uses TRBV12-5 with TRBJ2-3, with D tentatively TRBD2 (5 bases). CDR1 and CDR2 from the germline V gene are LGHNT and FRNRAP. This CDR3 comprises 14 residues. V gave up 1 base and J gave up 5 bases, with 10 bases separating them. This chain's CDR3 is CASGLAGAGDTQYF. The CDR3 DNA sequence: TGTGCTAGTGGTTTGGCGGGCGCGGGAGATACGCAGTATTTT.

The gene calls are TRBV7-8 and TRBJ1-4; D unresolved. Germline V lookup: CDR1 SGHVS, CDR2 FQNEAQ. The CDR3 has 16 amino acids. V was cut by 5 bases and J by 0 bases, with 13 bases left in between. CDR3 in DNA: TGTGCCAGCAGCGTTCGTCTGAGGGCAACTAATGAAAAACTGTTTTTT. Translated: CASSVRLRATNEKLFF. Filled out from reference TRBV7-8 and TRBJ1-4, the complete variable domain reads GAGVSQSPRYKVAKRGQDVALRCDPISGHVSLFWYQQALGQGPEFLTYFQNEAQLDKSGLPSDRFFAERPEGSVSTLKIQRTQQEDSAVYLCASSVRLRATNEKLFFGSGTQLSVL.

The chain links TRBV5-1 to TRBJ2-7; maybe TRBD2 (6 bases). Germline CDR1 is SGHRS and CDR2 is YFSETQ. The V end was cut by 0 bases, the J end by 0 bases, with 13 bases between. This CDR3 has 16 residues. Here the CDR3 reads CASSLDPGTPSYEQYF. In DNA form, the CDR3 reads TGCGCCAGCAGCTTGGACCCAGGGACTCCCTCCTACGAGCAGTACTTC.

This chain joins TRBV10-3 and TRBJ2-3; TRBD2 aligns across 12 bases. V lost 7 bases to trimming and J lost 8 bases; unmatched junction nucleotides: 1. This CDR3 has 12 residues. Germline values: CDR1 ENHRY, CDR2 SYGVKD. The DNA for the CDR3 is TGTGCCATCACTAGCGGGGGGGTTACGCAGTATTTT. As protein: CAITSGGVTQYF.

The chain recombines TRBV7-6 with TRBJ2-1, with 10 bases aligning to TRBD2. Germline trimming cut 5 bases from V and 9 bases from J; bases unmatched to any gene: 10. Looked up from germline, CDR1 is SGHVS and CDR2 is FNYEAQ. This CDR3 region has 15 residues. The CDR3 reads CASSPAGGPSIEQFF. CDR3 bases: TGTGCCAGCAGCCCAGCGGGGGGGCCCTCAATTGAGCAGTTCTTC. Full variable domain (outside the CDR3, taken from reference TRBV7-6 and TRBJ2-1): GAGVSQSPRYKVTKRGQDVALRCDPISGHVSLYWYRQALGQGPEFLTYFNYEAQQDKSGLPNDRFSAERPEGSISTLTIQRTEQRDSAMYRCASSPAGGPSIEQFFGPGTRLTVL.

V usage is TRBV18 and J usage is TRBJ1-1; D is possibly TRBD1 (6 bases). Trimming took 5 bases from V and 0 from J, leaving 7 bases between them. Germline V gene data show CDR1 as KGHSH and CDR2 as LQKENI. CDR3 length: 13 residues. CDR3 DNA: TGTGCCAGCTCAGGACAGATGAACACTGAAGCTTTCTTT. Translated: CASSGQMNTEAFF.

This chain links TRBV4-3 with TRBJ2-1; 11 nucleotides align to TRBD2. Trimming removed 3 bases from V and 7 bases from J; junction bases left unmatched: 11. The CDR3 loop spans 17 amino acids. CDR1 and CDR2 from the germline V gene are LGHNA and YSLEER. CDR3 sequence reads: CASSQTILAGDLNEQFF. The CDR3 coding sequence is TGCGCCAGCAGCCAGACCATACTAGCGGGAGATTTGAATGAGCAGTTCTTC.

This clone was seen a handful of times. The chain carries TRBV19 and TRBJ1-1; 9 nucleotides match TRBD1. With V trimmed by 2 bases and J by 0 bases, 10 bases remained unmatched. The CDR3 totals 18 residues. Germline V gives CDR1 LNHDA, CDR2 SQIVND (reference sequence). For the CDR3, the DNA is TGTGCCAGTAGTATATGGGCCGGGACAGGGAACATGAACACTGAAGCTTTCTTT. Its protein product is CASSIWAGTGNMNTEAFF. Drawing the rest from reference TRBV19 and TRBJ1-1, the complete variable domain is DGGITQSPKYLFRKEGQNVTLSCEQNLNHDAMYWYRQDPGQGLRLIYYSQIVNDFQKGDIAEGYSVSREKKESFPLTVTSAQKNPTAFYLCASSIWAGTGNMNTEAFFGQGTRLTVV.

The V call is TRBV7-9, the J call TRBJ2-1; 12 nucleotides match TRBD2. Germline CDR1 is SEHNR and CDR2 is FQNEAQ (reference sequence). Germline trimming cut 4 bases from V and 0 bases from J; bases unmatched to any gene: 7. The CDR3 loop spans 18 amino acids. In nucleotides, the CDR3 is TGTGCCAGCAGCTCGGGACTAGCGGGTGCGAGCTCCTACAATGAGCAGTTCTTC. Its translation is CASSSGLAGASSYNEQFF.

J is TRBJ2-1 and V is TRBV2, with 12 bases identical to TRBD2. With 7 bases clipped from V and 4 bases from J, the junction kept 5 bases outside the gene matches. Germline V gene data show CDR1 as SNHLY and CDR2 as FYNNEI. This CDR3 region has 15 residues. The CDR3 loop reads CASNPSGGAYNEQFF. For the CDR3, the DNA is TGTGCCAGCAACCCTAGCGGGGGGGCTTACAATGAGCAGTTCTTC.

The sample holds a few counts of this clone. V gene TRBV4-1 combines with J gene TRBJ2-2, with 7 bases identical to TRBD2. V gave up 10 bases and J gave up 0 bases; unmatched junction bases: 8. The CDR3 covers 15 residues. Germline CDR1 MGHRA, CDR2 YSYEKL. The CDR3 here is CAISRAGTNTGELFF. The DNA of the CDR3 is TGCGCCATTTCCCGAGCGGGAACGAACACCGGGGAGCTGTTTTTT.

V usage is TRBV6-6 and J usage is TRBJ2-5; the D gene is possibly TRBD1 (6 bases). This CDR3 is built from 15 residues. Looked up from germline, CDR1 is MNHNY and CDR2 is SVGAGI (reference sequence). V lost 8 bases, J lost 2 bases, and 18 bases lay in between. The CDR3 sequence: CASSRGSSGQETQYF. CDR3 DNA: TGTGCCAGCTCCAGGGGTTCCTCGGGGCAAGAGACCCAGTACTTC.

This chain joins TRBV6-6 and TRBJ1-3; no reliable D call. The ends were cut back, 5 bases at V and 5 bases at J, with 7 bases in the middle. The CDR3 covers 12 residues. Germline-derived CDR1 and CDR2 are MNHNY and SVGAGI (reference sequence). CDR3 residues: CASSGNRNTIYF. The DNA of the CDR3 is TGTGCCAGCAGTGGCAACAGAAACACCATATATTTT.

The V and J genes are TRBV5-4 and TRBJ1-2, with D tentatively TRBD1 (5 bases). Trimming cost V 0 bases and J 8 bases, with 11 bases left between them. CDR1 is SGHNT and CDR2 is YYREEE in the germline V gene (reference sequence). There are 13 residues in the CDR3. The CDR3 region is CASSLVVQGGYTF. The CDR3 DNA reads as TGTGCCAGCAGCTTGGTCGTCCAGGGCGGCTACACCTTC.

The gene calls are TRBV7-6 and TRBJ1-1; TRBD1 might be the D (5 bases). Germline CDR1 reads SGHVS; CDR2 reads FNYEAQ. V dropped 6 bases and J dropped 1 base, with 9 bases sitting between them. The CDR3 is made up of 13 amino acids. The chain's CDR3 is CASSSQGNTEAFF. For the CDR3, the DNA is TGTGCCAGCAGTTCCCAGGGGAACACTGAAGCTTTCTTT.

The chain links TRBV7-9 to TRBJ1-3; D not resolved. Looked up from germline, CDR1 is SEHNR and CDR2 is FQNEAQ (reference sequence). V was trimmed by 4 bases and J by 4 bases, leaving 8 bases between them. The CDR3 runs to 13 residues. CDR3 loop: CASSYSNGNTIYF. The CDR3 nucleotides are TGTGCCAGCAGCTACAGCAACGGAAACACCATATATTTT.

The gene calls are TRBV7-9 and TRBJ1-6, with TRBD1 identical over 8 bases. The CDR3 loop spans 17 amino acids. With V trimmed by 0 bases and J by 9 bases, 10 bases remained unmatched. Germline loops: CDR1 SEHNR, CDR2 FQNEAQ (reference sequence). The CDR3 protein is CASSLAGAGGLGSPLHF. CDR3 DNA: TGTGCCAGCAGCTTAGCAGGGGCAGGGGGCTTGGGTTCACCCCTCCACTTT.

This sequence joins TRBV4-2 and TRBJ2-1, with TRBD2 matching over 8 bases. V was clipped by 4 bases and J by 2 bases; unmatched bases: 4. Germline lookup yields CDR1 LGHNA and CDR2 YNFKEQ. The CDR3 is 15 residues long. The DNA for the CDR3 is TGTGCCAGCAGCCCCCGGGGGGGCCCCTACAATGAGCAGTTCTTC. It specifies CASSPRGGPYNEQFF.